A single sample gave rise to the 27 T cell receptor beta chains below, sequenced in a study of T cell changes during pregnancy in multiple sclerosis. Sequenced by immunoSEQ multiplex PCR; TCRdb stores in-frame clones only, minus some. This sample has tens of thousands of clones, with around 90% found just once. The starting material was peripheral blood, obtained in the first trimester of pregnancy. The receptors originated from a female donor in good health, enrolled as a control in a pregnancy study.

The chain carries TRBV7-2 and TRBJ2-4; D is unclear. Per the germline V gene, CDR1 is SGHTA and CDR2 is FQGNSA. V was trimmed by 4 bases and J by 5 bases, leaving 3 bases between them. The CDR3 runs 11 residues. CDR3 region: CASSSENIQYF. The CDR3 bases are TGTGCCAGCAGCTCTGAAAACATTCAGTACTTC.

The chain couples TRBV9 to TRBJ2-2; the match to TRBD2 covers 9 bases. In germline, CDR1 is SGDLS, CDR2 YYNGEE. The CDR3 extends over 18 amino acids. V shed 4 bases and J 2 bases; nucleotides not matched to a gene: 12. The CDR3 bases are TGTGCCAGCAGCACTTCAATCGGACTAGCGTATAACACCGGGGAGCTGTTTTTT. Its translation is CASSTSIGLAYNTGELFF.

This clone has a single count. The chain is built from TRBV2 and TRBJ2-5; no reliable D call. The CDR3 contains 16 residues. V was clipped by 6 bases and J by 5 bases, with 22 bases between them. Germline CDR1 and CDR2: SNHLY and FYNNEI. CDR3 sequence (DNA): TGTGCCAGCAGAGCATTACGACAAAAACCGACGGAGACCCAGTACTTC. Amino acids: CASRALRQKPTETQYF.

V gene TRBV10-3 combines with J gene TRBJ2-7, with D tentatively TRBD2 (6 bases). Germline V gene data show CDR1 as ENHRY and CDR2 as SYGVKD. V dropped 2 bases and J dropped 2 bases, with 13 bases sitting between them. The CDR3 loop spans 15 amino acids. In nucleotides, the CDR3 is TGTGCCATCAGTGAGCTCAGCGGGCCTGCCTACGAGCAGTACTTC. It translates to CAISELSGPAYEQYF.

The chain recombines TRBV27 with TRBJ1-2; TRBD1 agrees at 7 bases. The CDR3 has 13 residues. V lost 6 bases to trimming and J lost 1 base; unmatched junction nucleotides: 2. Germline CDR1 is MNHEY and CDR2 is SMNVEV (reference sequence). The CDR3 DNA follows: TGTGCCAGCAGGACAGGGTTTAACTATGGCTACACCTTC. Encoded protein: CASRTGFNYGYTF.

The chain is built from TRBV7-8 and TRBJ1-3, with a possible D match to TRBD1 (6 bases). The CDR3 has 14 residues. Germline values: CDR1 SGHVS, CDR2 FQNEAQ. Trimming pared 3 bases from V and 2 bases from J, leaving 8 bases between. The CDR3 loop is CASSLGGPGNTIYF. CDR3 DNA sequence: TGTGCCAGCAGCTTGGGGGGGCCTGGAAACACCATATATTTT.

This chain links TRBV19 with TRBJ1-2, with TRBD1 identical over 9 bases. J gave up 5 bases and V 6 bases, and 10 bases lay outside the gene matches. The CDR3 spans 15 residues. CDR1 LNHDA and CDR2 SQIVND come from the germline V gene (reference sequence). The CDR3 protein is CASSLLSTGGYGYTF. The CDR3 DNA reads as TGTGCCAGTAGCCTACTCTCGACAGGGGGGTATGGCTACACCTTC. Combining the CDR3 with reference TRBV19 and TRBJ1-2 gives the whole variable domain DGGITQSPKYLFRKEGQNVTLSCEQNLNHDAMYWYRQDPGQGLRLIYYSQIVNDFQKGDIAEGYSVSREKKESFPLTVTSAQKNPTAFYLCASSLLSTGGYGYTFGSGTRLTVV.

The rearrangement uses TRBV9 and TRBJ1-1, with D possibly TRBD1 on 5 matching bases. The V and J ends lost 1 base and 2 bases respectively, with 9 bases between them. Germline values: CDR1 SGDLS, CDR2 YYNGEE. The CDR3 contains 14 residues. The CDR3 DNA follows: TGTGCCAGCAGCGTACTACAGGACAACACTGAAGCTTTCTTT. This translates into CASSVLQDNTEAFF.

This chain links TRBV19 with TRBJ1-2; 9 bases are shared with TRBD1. Unmatched junction bases numbered 9, after V lost 5 bases and J lost 8 bases. The length of the CDR3 is 14 residues. CDR1 LNHDA and CDR2 SQIVND come from the germline V gene (reference sequence). The CDR3 DNA follows: TGTGCCAGTAGTTTGACGACAGGGGGTGGCGGCTACACCTTC. Amino acids: CASSLTTGGGGYTF.

V gene TRBV7-9 combines with J gene TRBJ1-1; D may be TRBD1 (6 bases). The germline gives CDR1 SEHNR, CDR2 FQNEAQ (reference sequence). The CDR3 spans 14 residues. Trimming stripped 7 bases from V and 0 bases from J, with 12 bases between. The CDR3 coding sequence is TGTGCCAGCACCCGGACAGAAATGAACACTGAAGCTTTCTTT. Residues: CASTRTEMNTEAFF.

The chain joins TRBV6-1 to TRBJ1-2, with a weak D call TRBD1 (6 bases). The germline V gene encodes CDR1 MNHNS and CDR2 SASEGT. Between the trimmed V and J ends, which lost 3 bases and 6 bases, there was a span of 14 bases. The CDR3 is 14 amino acids. In nucleotides, the CDR3 is TGTGCCAGCAGTGAGGCCGGGGGGGCGGATGGCTACACCTTC. It translates to CASSEAGGADGYTF.

The chain combines TRBV4-2 with TRBJ2-7; TRBD1 agrees at 8 bases. J gave up 2 bases and V 4 bases, and 7 bases lay outside the gene matches. In germline, CDR1 is LGHNA, CDR2 YNFKEQ. This CDR3 is 15 amino acids long. The CDR3 DNA is TGTGCCAGCAGCCCGCTACAGGGGGGAGCCTACGAGCAGTACTTC. Its protein product is CASSPLQGGAYEQYF.

The J gene is TRBJ1-1, the V gene TRBV11-2; tentatively, D is TRBD1 (5 bases). Germline assignment: CDR1 SGHAT and CDR2 FQNNGV. The V end was cut by 3 bases, the J end by 11 bases, with 16 bases between. The CDR3 totals 13 residues. DNA for the CDR3: TGTGCCAGCAGCTTGAACCAGGGACTTGGGGCTTTCTTT. Amino acids: CASSLNQGLGAFF. Full variable domain (rest looked up from reference TRBV11-2 and TRBJ1-1): EAGVAQSPRYKIIEKRQSVAFWCNPISGHATLYWYQQILGQGPKLLIQFQNNGVVDDSQLPKDRFSAERLKGVDSTLKIQPAKLEDSAVYLCASSLNQGLGAFFGQGTRLTVV.

This clone was observed once. This chain joins TRBV20-1 and TRBJ1-2; D unclear. The CDR3 is made up of 9 amino acids. With 3 bases removed from V and 7 bases from J, the gap between germline ends came to 3 bases. The germline gives CDR1 DFQATT, CDR2 SNEGSKA (reference sequence). CDR3 in amino acids: CSASGGYTF. DNA for the CDR3: TGCAGTGCTAGCGGTGGCTACACCTTC.

V and J are TRBV5-1 and TRBJ2-2, with TRBD2 matching 16 bases. The CDR3 sequence is 22 residues long. J was trimmed by 1 base and V by 3 bases; bases with no gene match: 15. The germline CDR1 and CDR2 sequences are SGHRS and YFSETQ. The CDR3 bases are TGCGCCAGCAGCTCCCTCCCGGGACTAGCGGGGGGGCCAGGTTGGAACACCGGGGAGCTGTTTTTT. It encodes CASSSLPGLAGGPGWNTGELFF.

In nucleotides, the CDR3 is TGTGCCAGCAGCTTCGGGACAGGGGCATGGAATGAGCAGTTCTTC. Its translation: CASSFGTGAWNEQFF. J is TRBJ2-1 and V is TRBV7-2, with 10 bases aligning to TRBD1. From germline, CDR1 is SGHTA and CDR2 FQGNSA. The CDR3 covers 15 residues. The trim removed 3 bases at V and 7 bases at J, leaving 6 bases unmatched.

This chain joins TRBV4-3 and TRBJ1-6; 7 bases match TRBD1. J was trimmed by 0 bases and V by 4 bases; bases with no gene match: 3. CDR1 LGHNA and CDR2 YSLEER come from the germline V gene. This CDR3 spans 16 amino acids. CDR3 sequence (DNA): TGCGCCAGCAGCCCGGCAGGGGGCTCCTATAATTCACCCCTCCACTTT. Protein: CASSPAGGSYNSPLHF.

The V call is TRBV5-6, the J call TRBJ2-7, with TRBD1 as a possible D gene (6 bases). Germline V gene data show CDR1 as SGHDT and CDR2 as YYEEEE. Trimming pared 5 bases from V and 1 base from J, leaving 10 bases between. The CDR3 has 13 amino acids. Written as DNA, the CDR3 is TGTGCCAGCAGTCTAGGACAGTCCTACGAGCAGTACTTC. Translation: CASSLGQSYEQYF. The full variable domain, completed using reference TRBV5-6 and TRBJ2-7, is DAGVTQSPTHLIKTRGQQVTLRCSPKSGHDTVSWYQQALGQGPQFIFQYYEEEERQRGNFPDRFSGHQFPNYSSELNVNALLLGDSALYLCASSLGQSYEQYFGPGTRLTVT.

The chain recombines TRBV12-1 with TRBJ2-1; the D call in the table, TRBD2, was not verified against the DNA. TRBV12-1 is deemed a pseudogene. There are 20 residues in the CDR3. This CDR3 reads CASSQLAGGPPLSSYNEQFF. In DNA, the CDR3 is TGTGCCAGCAGCCAATTAGCGGGAGGGCCACCTCTCTCGTCCTACAATGAGCAGTTCTTC.

The chain combines TRBV2 with TRBJ1-4; 7 bases fit TRBD1. With V trimmed by 6 bases and J by 8 bases, 15 bases remained unmatched. Germline V lookup: CDR1 SNHLY, CDR2 FYNNEI. The CDR3 loop spans 16 amino acids. CDR3 sequence: CASRPTIRGIREKLFF. The CDR3 DNA follows: TGTGCCAGCAGGCCCACAATCAGGGGGATAAGAGAAAAACTGTTTTTT.

As regards this clone: An end of the junction does not agree with germline; a read error may underlie this. V usage is TRBV2 and J usage is TRBJ2-3; 10 bases are a match to TRBD2. Germline CDR1 and CDR2: SNHLY and FYNNEI. The CDR3 has 13 residues. The CDR3: CASREGSGGAGYF. The DNA for the CDR3 is TGTGCCAGCAGGGAAGGAAGCGGGGGGGCGGGGTATTTT.

The chain is built from TRBV18 and TRBJ2-7, with TRBD1 identical over 7 bases. This CDR3 is built from 14 residues. With V trimmed by 6 bases and J by 2 bases, 7 bases remained unmatched. Germline V lookup: CDR1 KGHSH, CDR2 LQKENI. The CDR3 reads CASSQRGQTYEQYF. DNA for the CDR3: TGTGCCAGCTCCCAGAGGGGACAGACCTACGAGCAGTACTTC.

The chain couples TRBV11-3 to TRBJ1-2, with 10 nucleotides matching TRBD1. The CDR3 spans 13 residues. V shed 4 bases and J 7 bases; nucleotides not matched to a gene: 3. Germline CDR1 is SGHNT and CDR2 is YENEEA. CDR3 loop: CASSSGQGVGYTF. The DNA for the CDR3 is TGTGCCAGCAGCTCCGGACAGGGGGTTGGCTACACCTTC.

J is TRBJ2-3 and V is TRBV10-2; 7 nucleotides agree with TRBD1. V trimming: 6 bases; J trimming: 0 bases; junction bases outside the gene matches: 0. The CDR3 totals 13 residues. The germline V gene encodes CDR1 WSHSY and CDR2 SAAADI. The CDR3 nucleotides are TGCGCCAGCAGGGACAGGAGCACAGATACGCAGTATTTT. Translated: CASRDRSTDTQYF.

The V and J genes are TRBV27 and TRBJ2-7; a possible D gene is TRBD2 (5 bases). V gave up 6 bases and J gave up 5 bases, with 14 bases separating them. This CDR3 contains 13 residues. The germline gives CDR1 MNHEY, CDR2 SMNVEV (reference sequence). CDR3 bases: TGTGCCAGCAGCTTGGGTTGGGGAGACGAGCAGTACTTC. Amino acid sequence: CASSLGWGDEQYF.

The rearrangement links TRBV6-5 to TRBJ1-2, with D maybe TRBD1 (6 bases). Germline V CDR1 and CDR2: MNHEY, SVGAGI. CDR3 size: 13 residues. V lost 6 bases and J lost 4, with 12 bases in between. The CDR3 nucleotides read TGTGCCAGCAGACAGGGTCAGGGCTATGGCTACACCTTC. Amino acid sequence: CASRQGQGYGYTF.

The chain combines TRBV11-2 with TRBJ2-5, with 9 bases fitting TRBD1. The CDR3 is 16 residues long. Germline V gene sequence: CDR1 SGHAT, CDR2 FQNNGV. J lost 2 bases, V lost 3 bases, and 7 bases had no gene match. The CDR3 region has the DNA TGTGCCAGCAGCTTGGACAGGGGCGCCCCACAAGAGACCCAGTACTTC. Amino acids: CASSLDRGAPQETQYF.